These T cell receptor beta chains were read from a single sample in a study of cytomegalovirus exposure and HLA in healthy donors. Only in-frame clones appear in the TCRdb table, and some are missing; sequencing was by immunoSEQ multiplex PCR. Of some 190,000 clones listed, roughly 86% were seen once; the top ten hold roughly 1.9%. The material sequenced was PBMCs. These receptors were obtained from a woman between 18 and 29 years old in good health and CMV-seronegative. Both conserved end residues are part of each CDR3. A D gene is named only where the DNA matches it firmly. A row's size may be missing; if present it is once, few, many or a size class.

cdr3_nt: TGTGCCAGCAGCCGAGGGGACACCTCTGGGGCCAACGTCCTGACTTTC
cdr3_aa: CASSRGDTSGANVLTF
d_call: NA
j_call: TRBJ2-6
clone_size: NA
v_call: TRBV11-3

cdr3_nt: TGTGCCAGCAGCCGGGACTCCGGCTCGAACTTC
cdr3_aa: CASSRDSGSNF
d_call: NA
j_call: TRBJ2-5
clone_size: NA
v_call: TRBV2

cdr3_nt: TGTGCCTGGAGTGTCGGGACAGGGAGTGAGACCCAGTACTTC
cdr3_aa: CAWSVGTGSETQYF
d_call: TRBD1
j_call: TRBJ2-5
clone_size: NA
v_call: TRBV30

cdr3_nt: TGCAGCGTCTGGACAGGGGGACCCCCGAACTATGGCTACACCTTC
cdr3_aa: CSVWTGGPPNYGYTF
d_call: TRBD1
j_call: TRBJ1-2
clone_size: NA
v_call: TRBV29-1

cdr3_nt: TGTGCCAGCAGTTTCTTGACTGACAGCGAGCAGTACTTC
cdr3_aa: CASSFLTDSEQYF
d_call: NA
j_call: TRBJ2-7
clone_size: NA
v_call: TRBV28

cdr3_nt: TGTGCCAGCAGCTGGGGACAGGAGACCCAGTACTTC
cdr3_aa: CASSWGQETQYF
d_call: TRBD1
j_call: TRBJ2-5
clone_size: NA
v_call: TRBV5-5

cdr3_nt: TGTGCCAGTAGCCGGGACAATATTAACTATGGCTACACCTTC
cdr3_aa: CASSRDNINYGYTF
d_call: NA
j_call: TRBJ1-2
clone_size: NA
v_call: TRBV19

cdr3_nt: TGTGCCAGCAGCTTGGGACAGAATAATTCACCCCTCCACTTT
cdr3_aa: CASSLGQNNSPLHF
d_call: NA
j_call: TRBJ1-6
clone_size: NA
v_call: TRBV5-6

cdr3_nt: TGCAGCGTTGAAGATCTTTTAGGACAGGGGGGAAACACCATATATTTT
cdr3_aa: CSVEDLLGQGGNTIYF
d_call: TRBD1
j_call: TRBJ1-3
clone_size: NA
v_call: TRBV29-1

cdr3_nt: TGTGCCAGCAGTTCCCATAACATTTGGGGCGGTGAAGCTTTCTTT
cdr3_aa: CASSSHNIWGGEAFF
d_call: NA
j_call: TRBJ1-1
clone_size: NA
v_call: TRBV6-5

cdr3_nt: TGTGCCAGCAGTCCTAGCGGGAGGGCCAGTTACGAGCAGTACTTC
cdr3_aa: CASSPSGRASYEQYF
d_call: TRBD2
j_call: TRBJ2-7
clone_size: NA
v_call: TRBV2

cdr3_nt: TGCGCCACCAGGGCAGCGGGTCTGGGGAATGAGCAGTTCTTC
cdr3_aa: CATRAAGLGNEQFF
d_call: NA
j_call: TRBJ2-1
clone_size: once
v_call: TRBV5-1

cdr3_nt: TGTGCCAGCAGCGTAGCGGGGACAGGGGCCAACCTCAGACTCACAGATACGCAGTATTTT
cdr3_aa: CASSVAGTGANLRLTDTQYF
d_call: TRBD1
j_call: TRBJ2-3
clone_size: NA
v_call: TRBV9

cdr3_nt: TGTGCCAGCAGCCTACTAGGGAGAGAAGAGACCCAGTACTTC
cdr3_aa: CASSLLGREETQYF
d_call: NA
j_call: TRBJ2-5
clone_size: NA
v_call: TRBV7-9

cdr3_nt: TGTGCCAGCAGCCCAACCGGGACTAGCGGGATTGAGTACTTC
cdr3_aa: CASSPTGTSGIEYF
d_call: TRBD2
j_call: TRBJ2-7
clone_size: NA
v_call: TRBV5-6

cdr3_nt: TGTGCCAGCAGCCGGACTATTCAAGAGACCCAGTACTTC
cdr3_aa: CASSRTIQETQYF
d_call: NA
j_call: TRBJ2-5
clone_size: NA
v_call: TRBV6-5

cdr3_nt: TGCGCCAGCAGCCCCGGACAGGGGGTTACAGATACGCAGTATTTT
cdr3_aa: CASSPGQGVTDTQYF
d_call: TRBD1
j_call: TRBJ2-3
clone_size: NA
v_call: TRBV5-1

cdr3_nt: TGTGCCAGCAGCTTCGTCGTGGACAGGGAGTACGAGCAGTACTTC
cdr3_aa: CASSFVVDREYEQYF
d_call: TRBD1
j_call: TRBJ2-7
clone_size: once
v_call: TRBV7-8

cdr3_nt: TGTGCCAGCAGTTTTAGCGGGGGGGCCGGGGAGACCCAGTACTTC
cdr3_aa: CASSFSGGAGETQYF
d_call: TRBD2
j_call: TRBJ2-5
clone_size: NA
v_call: TRBV28